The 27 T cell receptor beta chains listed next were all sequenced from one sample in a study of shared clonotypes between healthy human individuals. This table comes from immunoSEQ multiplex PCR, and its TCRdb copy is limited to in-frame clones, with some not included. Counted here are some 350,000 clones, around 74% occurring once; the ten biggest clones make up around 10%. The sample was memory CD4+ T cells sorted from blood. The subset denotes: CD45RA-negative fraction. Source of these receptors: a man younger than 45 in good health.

CDR3 nucleotide sequence: TGTGCCAGCAGGCCCACCCACGGGAGAGGGGAGGAGCAGTACTTC. It encodes CASRPTHGRGEEQYF. The chain links TRBV11-2 to TRBJ2-7, with a weak D call TRBD2 (6 bases). V lost 6 bases, J lost 7 bases, and 22 bases lay in between. The CDR3 spans 15 residues. Germline CDR1 SGHAT, CDR2 FQNNGV. The variable domain in full, with the rest retrieved from reference TRBV11-2 and TRBJ2-7, is EAGVAQSPRYKIIEKRQSVAFWCNPISGHATLYWYQQILGQGPKLLIQFQNNGVVDDSQLPKDRFSAERLKGVDSTLKIQPAKLEDSAVYLCASRPTHGRGEEQYFGPGTRLTVT.

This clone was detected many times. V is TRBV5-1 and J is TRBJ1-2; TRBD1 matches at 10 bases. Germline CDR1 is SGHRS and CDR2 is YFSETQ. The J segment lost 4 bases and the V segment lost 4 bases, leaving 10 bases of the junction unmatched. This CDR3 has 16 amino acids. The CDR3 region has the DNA TGCGCCAGCAGCGATGAGGGGACAGGGGATGGCTATGGCTACACCTTC. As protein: CASSDEGTGDGYGYTF.

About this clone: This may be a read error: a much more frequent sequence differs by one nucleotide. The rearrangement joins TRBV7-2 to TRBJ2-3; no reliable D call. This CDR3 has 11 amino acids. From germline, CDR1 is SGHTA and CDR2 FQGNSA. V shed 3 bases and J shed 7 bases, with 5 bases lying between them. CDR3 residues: CASSFGHTQYF. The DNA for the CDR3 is TGTGCCAGCAGCTTCGGACATACGCAGTATTTT. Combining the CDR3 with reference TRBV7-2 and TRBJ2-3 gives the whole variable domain GAGVSQSPSNKVTEKGKDVELRCDPISGHTALYWYRQSLGQGLEFLIYFQGNSAPDKSGLPSDRFSAERTGGSVSTLTIQRTQQEDSAVYLCASSFGHTQYFGPGTRLTVL.

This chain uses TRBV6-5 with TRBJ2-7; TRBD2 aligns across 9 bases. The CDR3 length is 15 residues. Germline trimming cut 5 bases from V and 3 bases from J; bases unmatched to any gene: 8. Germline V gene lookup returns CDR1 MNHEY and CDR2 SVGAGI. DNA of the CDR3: TGTGCCAGCAGTGACTATCTGACTAGCGGCTACGAGCAGTACTTC. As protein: CASSDYLTSGYEQYF.

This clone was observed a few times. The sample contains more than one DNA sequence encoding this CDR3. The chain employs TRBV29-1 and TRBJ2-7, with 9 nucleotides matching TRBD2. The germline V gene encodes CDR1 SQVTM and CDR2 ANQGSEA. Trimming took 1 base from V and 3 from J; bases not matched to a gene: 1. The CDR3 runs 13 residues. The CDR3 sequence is CSVEAAGGYEQYF. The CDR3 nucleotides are TGCAGCGTTGAAGCAGCGGGAGGCTACGAGCAGTACTTC.

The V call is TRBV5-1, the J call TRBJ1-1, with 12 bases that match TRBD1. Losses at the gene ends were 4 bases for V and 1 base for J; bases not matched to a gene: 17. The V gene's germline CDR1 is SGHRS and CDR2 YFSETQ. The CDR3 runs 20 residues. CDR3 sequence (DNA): TGCGCCAGCAGCCTGGACGGGACAGGGGGCTCTTACGATGGGAACACTGAAGCTTTCTTT. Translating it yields CASSLDGTGGSYDGNTEAFF.

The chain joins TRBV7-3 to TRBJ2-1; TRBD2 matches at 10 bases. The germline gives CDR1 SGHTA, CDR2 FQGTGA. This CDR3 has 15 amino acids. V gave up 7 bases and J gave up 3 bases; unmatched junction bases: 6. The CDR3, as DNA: TGTGCCAGCACCCCCGGGACTAGCGACTACAATGAGCAGTTCTTC. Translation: CASTPGTSDYNEQFF.

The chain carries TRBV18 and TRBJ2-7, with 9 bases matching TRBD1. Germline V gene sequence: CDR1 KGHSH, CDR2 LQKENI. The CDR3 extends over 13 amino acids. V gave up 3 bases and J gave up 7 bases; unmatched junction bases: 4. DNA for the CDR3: TGTGCCAGCTCACCGGGACAGGGTCTGGAGCAGTACTTC. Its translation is CASSPGQGLEQYF.

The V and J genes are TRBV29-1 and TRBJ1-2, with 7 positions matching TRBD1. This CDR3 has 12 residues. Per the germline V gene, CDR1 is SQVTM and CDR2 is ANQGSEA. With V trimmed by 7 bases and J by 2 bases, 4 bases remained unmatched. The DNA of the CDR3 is TGCAGCGCCGGGGGACAGAACTATGGCTACACCTTC. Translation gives CSAGGQNYGYTF.

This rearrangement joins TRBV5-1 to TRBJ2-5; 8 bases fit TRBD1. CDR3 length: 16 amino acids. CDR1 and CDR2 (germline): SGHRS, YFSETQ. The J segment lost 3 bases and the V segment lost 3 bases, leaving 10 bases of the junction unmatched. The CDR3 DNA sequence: TGCGCCAGCAGCTCCCGCGTAGACAGGGGAGAAGAGACCCAGTACTTC. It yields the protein CASSSRVDRGEETQYF.

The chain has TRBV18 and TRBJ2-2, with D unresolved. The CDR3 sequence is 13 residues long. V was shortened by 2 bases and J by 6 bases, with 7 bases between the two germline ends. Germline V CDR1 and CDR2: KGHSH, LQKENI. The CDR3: CASSPVEPGELFF. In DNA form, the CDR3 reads TGTGCCAGCTCACCAGTGGAACCCGGGGAGCTGTTTTTT.

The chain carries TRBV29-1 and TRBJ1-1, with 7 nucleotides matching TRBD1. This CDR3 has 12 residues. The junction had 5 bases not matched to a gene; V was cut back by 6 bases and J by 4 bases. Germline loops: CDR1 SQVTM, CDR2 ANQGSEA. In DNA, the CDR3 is TGCAGCGTCGACAGGGATGGCACTGAAGCTTTCTTT. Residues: CSVDRDGTEAFF.

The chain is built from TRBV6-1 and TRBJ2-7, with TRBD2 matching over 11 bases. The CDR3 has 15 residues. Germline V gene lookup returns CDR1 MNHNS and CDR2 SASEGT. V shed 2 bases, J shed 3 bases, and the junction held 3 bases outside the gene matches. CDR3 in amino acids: CASSESLAGGYEQYF. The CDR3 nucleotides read TGTGCCAGCAGTGAATCGCTAGCGGGGGGCTACGAGCAGTACTTC.

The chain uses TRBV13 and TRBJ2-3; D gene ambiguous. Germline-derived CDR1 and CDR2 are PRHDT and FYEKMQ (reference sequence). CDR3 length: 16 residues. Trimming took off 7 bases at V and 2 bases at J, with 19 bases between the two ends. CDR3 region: CASKARANAYTDTQYF. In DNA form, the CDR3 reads TGTGCCAGCAAGGCGCGAGCGAACGCGTACACAGATACGCAGTATTTT.

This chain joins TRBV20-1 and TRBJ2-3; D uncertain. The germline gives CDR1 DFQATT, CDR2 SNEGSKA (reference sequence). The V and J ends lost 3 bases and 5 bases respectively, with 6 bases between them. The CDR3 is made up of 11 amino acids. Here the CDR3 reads CSASKQDTQYF. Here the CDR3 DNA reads TGCAGTGCTAGTAAGCAAGATACGCAGTATTTT.

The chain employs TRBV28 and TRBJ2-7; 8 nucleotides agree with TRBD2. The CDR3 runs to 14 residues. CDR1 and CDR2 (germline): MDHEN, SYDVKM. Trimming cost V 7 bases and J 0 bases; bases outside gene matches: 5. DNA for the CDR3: TGTGCCAGCACGCGAGCGGGGGTCTCCTACGAGCAGTACTTC. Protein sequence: CASTRAGVSYEQYF.

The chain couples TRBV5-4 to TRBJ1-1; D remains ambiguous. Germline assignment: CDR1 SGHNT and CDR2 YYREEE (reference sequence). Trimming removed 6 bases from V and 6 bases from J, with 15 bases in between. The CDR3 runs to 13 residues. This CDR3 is CASKTPGSPEAFF. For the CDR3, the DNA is TGTGCCAGCAAGACCCCTGGGAGCCCTGAAGCTTTCTTT.

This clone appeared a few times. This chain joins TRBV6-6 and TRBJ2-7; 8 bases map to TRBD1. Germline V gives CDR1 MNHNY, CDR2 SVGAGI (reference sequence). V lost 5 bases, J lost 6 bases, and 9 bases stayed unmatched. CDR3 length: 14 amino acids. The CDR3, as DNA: TGTGCCAGCAGTCAGTTGACAGGGGCGGGCGAGCAGTACTTC. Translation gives CASSQLTGAGEQYF.

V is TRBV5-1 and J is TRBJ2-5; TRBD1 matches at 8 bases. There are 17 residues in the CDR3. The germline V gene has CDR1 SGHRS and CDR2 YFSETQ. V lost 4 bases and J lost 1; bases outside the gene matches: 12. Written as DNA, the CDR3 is TGCGCCAGCAGCCCCGGGACAGGTCAGTGGATCCAAGAGACCCAGTACTTC. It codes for CASSPGTGQWIQETQYF. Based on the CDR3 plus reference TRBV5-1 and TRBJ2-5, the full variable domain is KAGVTQTPRYLIKTRGQQVTLSCSPISGHRSVSWYQQTPGQGLQFLFEYFSETQRNKGNFPGRFSGRQFSNSRSEMNVSTLELGDSALYLCASSPGTGQWIQETQYFGPGTRLLVL.

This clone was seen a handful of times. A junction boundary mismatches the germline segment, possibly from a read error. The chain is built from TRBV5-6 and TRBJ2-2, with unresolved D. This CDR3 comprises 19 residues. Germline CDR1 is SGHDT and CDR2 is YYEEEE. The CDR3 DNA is TGTGCCAGCAGCTTGTTCCGGGCAGCCGGCGATATGAACGCCGGGGAGCTGTTTTTT. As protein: CASSLFRAAGDMNAGELFF.

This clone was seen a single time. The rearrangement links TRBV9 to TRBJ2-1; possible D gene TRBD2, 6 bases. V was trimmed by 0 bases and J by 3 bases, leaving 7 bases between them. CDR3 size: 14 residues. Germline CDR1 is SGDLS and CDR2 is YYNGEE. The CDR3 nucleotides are TGTGCCAGCAGCGTAGCGGGAGACTACAATGAGCAGTTCTTC. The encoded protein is CASSVAGDYNEQFF. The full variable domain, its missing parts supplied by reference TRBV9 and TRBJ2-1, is DSGVTQTPKHLITATGQRVTLRCSPRSGDLSVYWYQQSLDQGLQFLIQYYNGEERAKGNILERFSAQQFPDLHSELNLSSLELGDSALYFCASSVAGDYNEQFFGPGTRLTVL.

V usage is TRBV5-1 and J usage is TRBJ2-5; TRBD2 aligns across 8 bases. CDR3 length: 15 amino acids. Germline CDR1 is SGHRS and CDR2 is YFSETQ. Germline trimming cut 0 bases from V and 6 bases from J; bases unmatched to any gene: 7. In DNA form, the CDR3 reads TGCGCCAGCAGCTTGGCCCTAGCGGGTGTGCAGACCCAGTACTTC. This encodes CASSLALAGVQTQYF.

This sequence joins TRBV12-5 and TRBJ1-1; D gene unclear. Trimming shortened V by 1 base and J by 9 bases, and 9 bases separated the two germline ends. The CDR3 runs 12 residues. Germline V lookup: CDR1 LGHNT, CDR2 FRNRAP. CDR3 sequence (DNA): TGTGCTAGTGGTTTGGCCAACAAAAAAGCTTTCTTT. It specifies CASGLANKKAFF.

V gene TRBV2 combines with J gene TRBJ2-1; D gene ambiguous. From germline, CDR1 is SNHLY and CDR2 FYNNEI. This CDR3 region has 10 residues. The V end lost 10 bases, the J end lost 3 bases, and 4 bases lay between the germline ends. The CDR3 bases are TGTGCCACCATCTACAATGAGCAGTTCTTC. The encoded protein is CATIYNEQFF.

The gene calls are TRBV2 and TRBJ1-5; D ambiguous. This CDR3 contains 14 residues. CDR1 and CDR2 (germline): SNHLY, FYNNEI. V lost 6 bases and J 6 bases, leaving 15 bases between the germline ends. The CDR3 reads CASRRANGGQPQHF. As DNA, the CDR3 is TGTGCCAGCAGGAGAGCTAATGGAGGTCAGCCCCAGCATTTT.

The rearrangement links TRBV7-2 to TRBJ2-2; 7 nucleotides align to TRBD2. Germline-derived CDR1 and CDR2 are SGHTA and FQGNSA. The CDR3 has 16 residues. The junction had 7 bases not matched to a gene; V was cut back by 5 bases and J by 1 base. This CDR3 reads CASSLGLAVNTGELFF. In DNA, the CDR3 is TGTGCCAGCAGCCTCGGGCTAGCGGTGAACACCGGGGAGCTGTTTTTT.

As DNA, the CDR3 is TGTGCCAGCAGTGTAGGAGGGCCGAGCTCCTACGAGCAGTACTTC. It encodes CASSVGGPSSYEQYF. The rearrangement links TRBV6-5 to TRBJ2-7; D may be TRBD2 (6 bases). Trimming cost V 5 bases and J 0 bases, with 14 bases left between them. Germline-derived CDR1 and CDR2 are MNHEY and SVGAGI. This CDR3 is 15 amino acids long.